This passage covers 6 T cell receptor beta chains from one sample sequenced in a study of response to subunit inactivated influenza vaccine. TCRdb redid the calling of the RT-PCR reads with MiXCR, one entry per CDR3 protein. The data contain around 790,000 distinct CDR3 sequences, roughly 20% of them singletons. This sample comprised PBMCs from blood, obtained more than 4 days after vaccination. All receptors derive from a man between 45 and 60 years old who received an inactivated influenza vaccine.

This clonotype was detected many times. The chain recombines TRBV9 with TRBJ2-2, with D hard to call. Trimming pared 0 bases from V and 4 bases from J, leaving 4 bases between. CDR1 is SGDLS and CDR2 is YYNGEE in the germline V gene. The CDR3 sequence is 13 residues long. CDR3 sequence (DNA): TGTGCCAGCAGCGTAGGAGGCACCGGGGAGCTGTTTTTT. This sequence encodes CASSVGGTGELFF. The variable domain in full, completed from reference TRBV9 and TRBJ2-2, reads DSGVTQTPKHLITATGQRVTLRCSPRSGDLSVYWYQQSLDQGLQFLIQYYNGEERAKGNILERFSAQQFPDLHSELNLSSLELGDSALYFCASSVGGTGELFFGEGSRLTVL.

This clonotype has only a few counts. The V and J genes are TRBV7-3 and TRBJ2-1; weak D call: TRBD1 (6 bases). The CDR3 has 16 amino acids. Per the germline V gene, CDR1 is SGHTA and CDR2 is FQGTGA. The V and J ends lost 4 bases and 2 bases respectively, with 15 bases between them. This CDR3 reads CASSSSGARTYNEQFF. The DNA for the CDR3 is TGTGCCAGCAGCTCCTCAGGGGCTAGAACCTACAATGAGCAGTTCTTC.

This clonotype came up a few times. The V gene is TRBV6-6, the J gene TRBJ1-3; TRBD1 matches at 8 bases. Germline lookup yields CDR1 MNHNY and CDR2 SVGAGI (reference sequence). V was clipped by 10 bases and J by 2 bases; unmatched bases: 4. The length of the CDR3 is 13 residues. CDR3 nucleotides: TGTGCCACTGGACAGGGACCTGGAAACACCATATATTTT. Its translation: CATGQGPGNTIYF.

The sample holds a few counts of this clonotype. V usage is TRBV12-3 or TRBV12-4 and J usage is TRBJ2-3; TRBD2 agrees at 11 bases. There are 16 residues in the CDR3. Trimming took 6 bases from V and 2 from J; bases not matched to a gene: 7. Here the CDR3 DNA reads TGTGCCAGCAGGTTGACTAGCGGGGTACACACAGATACGCAGTATTTT. Residues: CASRLTSGVHTDTQYF.

This clonotype was observed a few times. The chain recombines TRBV5-1 with TRBJ1-6, with 9 bases aligning to TRBD1. Germline trimming cut 4 bases from V and 14 bases from J; bases unmatched to any gene: 10. CDR1 is SGHRS and CDR2 is YFSETQ in the germline V gene. The CDR3 is 14 residues long. In nucleotides, the CDR3 is TGCGCCAGCAGCAATGGGACAGGGATGGTGGCCCTCCACTTT. Translation: CASSNGTGMVALHF.

This clonotype was recorded a few times. The chain carries TRBV18 and TRBJ2-7, with 9 nucleotides matching TRBD1. The V and J ends lost 5 bases and 5 bases, in that order; junction bases with no gene match: 7. CDR3 length: 14 residues. Germline V lookup: CDR1 KGHSH, CDR2 LQKENI. The CDR3 DNA reads as TGTGCCAGCTCAGTTCGGGACAGGGCGGACGAGCAGTACTTC. Translation: CASSVRDRADEQYF.